This TCR beta chain was identified in a study of human T cells and chemical hapten exposure. This clonotype was counted ten times or more. This sample's time point: patch test 2, 6 weeks after DPC sensitization. Treatment in this sample: therapeutic diphenylcyclopropenone sensitization with weekly scalp DPC. There are 16 residues in the CDR3. Germline V gene data show CDR1 as SGHRS and CDR2 as YFSETQ. The V and J ends lost 0 bases and 4 bases, in that order; junction bases with no gene match: 7. The study's library attached unique molecular identifiers to single cDNA molecules. TCRdb re-derived calls from the RACE reads in MiXCR, one entry per CDR3 protein. The table records approximately 68,000 distinct CDR3 sequences, around 7.9% of them present only once.

V is TRBV5-1 and J is TRBJ2-3; 8 bases fit TRBD1. This sequence was found in a woman aged 50 to 60 with alopecia areata. Some clones in this sample may be carry-over from other donors' samples. This specimen consisted of whole blood, obtained in connection with sensitization to the hapten diphenylcyclopropenone (DPC). CDR3 DNA sequence: TGCGCCAGCAGCTTGGATGCAGGGGGCGAAGCAGATACGCAGTATTTT. This sequence encodes CASSLDAGGEADTQYF. The full variable domain, with the rest looked up from reference TRBV5-1 and TRBJ2-3, is KAGVTQTPRYLIKTRGQQVTLSCSPISGHRSVSWYQQTPGQGLQFLFEYFSETQRNKGNFPGRFSGRQFSNSRSEMNVSTLELGDSALYLCASSLDAGGEADTQYFGPGTRLTVL.